This T cell receptor (beta chain) stems from a study of technical replicates of blood from several donors (dated by TCRdb to about 2017). At the junction V is shortened by 1 base and J by 1 base; bases outside the gene matches: 1. From the germline V gene, CDR1 is MGHRA and CDR2 is YSYEKL. Taken from cysteine to phenylalanine, the CDR3 has 17 residues. Left in the record is the CDR3 DNA by itself, 51 bases read in frame from the first base. The library was generated by the immunoSEQ multiplex PCR assay. TCRdb re-hosts the immuneACCESS table, in-frame sequences only. Its copies lack some clones; in the studies checked, an unresolved V gene accounts for under half of them, and the cause for the rest is not known. Here the sample has approximately 76,000 clones; around 85% occur a single time. Roughly 4.8% of the sample comes from the top ten. In the case of this clone: Its antigen specificity is not known. No per-base quality is available; no much larger clone lies one base away.

The receptor comes from a human donor in good health. Some clones in this sample may be carry-over from other donors' samples. The material sequenced was PBMCs. The chain is encoded by TRBV4-1 joined to TRBJ2-1, and TRBD2 aligns with 13 junction nucleotides. The CDR3 here reads CASSQGTSGSSYNEQFF. The sequenced DNA is TGCGCCAGCAGCCAAGGGACTAGCGGGAGTTCCTACAATGAGCAGTTCTTC.